The 10 T cell receptor beta chains below were found in one sample sequenced in a study of somatic mutations in cytotoxic T cells in rheumatoid arthritis. Sequenced by immunoSEQ multiplex PCR; TCRdb stores in-frame clones only, minus some. The sample shows tens of thousands of clones, about four fifths of them seen only once. Material: CD8+ T cells sorted from blood. These receptors originate from an adult with rheumatoid arthritis.

This chain uses TRBV15 with TRBJ1-1; possible D gene TRBD1, 5 bases. Germline CDR1 is LNHNV and CDR2 is YYDKDF (reference sequence). The germline V and J ends were trimmed by 4 bases and 4 bases, with 13 bases remaining between them. This CDR3 contains 14 residues. The CDR3 reads CATSIRGFGTEAFF. In nucleotides, the CDR3 is TGTGCCACCAGCATTAGGGGCTTTGGCACTGAAGCTTTCTTT.

This chain uses TRBV7-2 with TRBJ1-6, with 9 bases fitting TRBD1. V shed 6 bases and J 10 bases; nucleotides not matched to a gene: 13. Germline CDR1 SGHTA, CDR2 FQGNSA. This CDR3 is 16 amino acids long. The CDR3 region is CASRSGTGIPGSPLHF. DNA for the CDR3: TGTGCCAGCAGATCGGGGACAGGGATCCCAGGGTCACCCCTCCACTTT.

The sample holds one count of this clone. This CDR3 reads CASSSLKGQTYNEQFF. The CDR3 DNA is TGTGCCAGCAGCTCACTAAAAGGGCAAACCTACAATGAGCAGTTCTTC. The chain joins TRBV7-9 to TRBJ2-1; D is unresolved. From germline, CDR1 is SEHNR and CDR2 FQNEAQ (reference sequence). Trimming took 4 bases from V and 2 from J, leaving 15 bases between them. This CDR3 is built from 16 residues.

The chain has TRBV4-2 and TRBJ2-5; 12 bases map to TRBD2. The J call may be incorrect, as the DNA end agrees better with TRBJ2-7. Germline CDR1 LGHNA, CDR2 YNFKEQ. The CDR3 has 17 residues. The CDR3: CASSQRETSGSFYEQYF. In DNA form, the CDR3 reads TGTGCCAGCAGCCAAAGGGAGACTAGCGGGAGTTTTTACGAGCAGTACTTC.

The V and J genes are TRBV9 and TRBJ1-5, with TRBD1 identical over 8 bases. The CDR3 has 17 amino acids. After removal of 0 bases from V and 0 bases from J, the junction contained 5 bases not matched to a gene. Germline loops: CDR1 SGDLS, CDR2 YYNGEE. Written as DNA, the CDR3 is TGTGCCAGCAGCGTAGGGGGGGACAGGTTTAGCAATCAGCCCCAGCATTTT. Amino acid sequence: CASSVGGDRFSNQPQHF.

This chain links TRBV7-6 with TRBJ2-2; weak D call: TRBD1 (6 bases). The V end was cut by 5 bases, the J end by 0 bases, with 22 bases between. Germline lookup yields CDR1 SGHVS and CDR2 FNYEAQ. The CDR3 loop spans 19 amino acids. The CDR3 region is CASSLRTVSDSPNTGELFF. CDR3 bases: TGTGCCAGCAGCCTCAGGACAGTTTCCGACAGCCCGAACACCGGGGAGCTGTTTTTT.

The V call is TRBV2, the J call TRBJ1-2; 12 bases align to TRBD1. Losses at the gene ends were 9 bases for V and 7 bases for J; bases not matched to a gene: 9. The V gene's germline CDR1 is SNHLY and CDR2 FYNNEI. The length of the CDR3 is 14 residues. CDR3 amino acids: CARGGQGALGGYTF. The CDR3 nucleotides read TGTGCCAGGGGGGGACAGGGGGCGTTAGGTGGCTACACCTTC.

This clone was found a few times. This rearrangement joins TRBV4-3 to TRBJ2-7; 7 nucleotides line up with TRBD1. After removal of 0 bases from V and 5 bases from J, the junction contained 7 bases not matched to a gene. The CDR3 runs to 15 residues. CDR1 is LGHNA, CDR2 YSLEER, per germline. CDR3 region: CASSQEWDSFDEQYF. CDR3 coding DNA: TGCGCCAGCAGCCAAGAGTGGGACAGCTTCGACGAGCAGTACTTC.

The chain uses TRBV6-6 and TRBJ1-1; a weak D match, TRBD1 (5 bases). Between the trimmed V and J ends, which lost 7 bases and 7 bases, there was a span of 7 bases. The CDR3 extends over 10 amino acids. CDR1 is MNHNY and CDR2 is SVGAGI in the germline V gene (reference sequence). The CDR3 sequence: CASTQGEAFF. CDR3 nucleotide sequence: TGTGCCAGCACTCAGGGTGAAGCTTTCTTT.

The V and J genes are TRBV13 and TRBJ2-7; 9 bases match TRBD1. CDR1 and CDR2 from the germline V gene are PRHDT and FYEKMQ (reference sequence). V shed 5 bases and J 7 bases; nucleotides not matched to a gene: 12. CDR3 length: 15 amino acids. The CDR3 DNA sequence: TGTGCCAGCAGCCTGACGACAGGGGGTTCGGAGGAGCAGTACTTC. Protein product: CASSLTTGGSEEQYF.